This T cell receptor beta chain was recorded in a study of T cells in pancreatic ductal adenocarcinoma. This CDR3 has 16 amino acids. In germline, CDR1 is SGHKS, CDR2 YYEKEE (reference sequence). V was trimmed by 4 bases and J by 1 base, leaving 16 bases between them. No neoadjuvant therapy was given to the selected pancreatic ductal adenocarcinoma patients before their surgery. Using immunoSEQ multiplex PCR, the repertoire was profiled, and TCRdb retains in-frame clones only, with some absent. The sample has 10,000 to 15,000 clones; 86% are singletons. The receptor was isolated from a human donor with pancreatic ductal adenocarcinoma. Specimen: PBMCs. This chain connects TRBV5-5 to TRBJ2-3; TRBD2 is a possible D gene (7 bases). CDR3 nucleotides: TGTGCCAGCAGCCAACTACAGGGAGGGGGCACAGATACGCAGTATTTT. The encoded protein is CASSQLQGGGTDTQYF.